Below, 21 T cell receptor beta chains from the same sample are listed, as sequenced in a study of identical twins. Using its own MiXCR run on the 5' RACE reads, TCRdb lists one record per CDR3 protein. The sample includes hundreds of thousands of distinct CDR3 sequences, about 24% of them seen just once. These data also formed part of another study, on T cells expressing NK-cell markers.

The sample taken for sequencing was CD4+ T cells sorted from blood. Source of these receptors: a woman between 18 and 29 years old in good health.

This clonotype appeared a few times. The chain is built from TRBV24-1 and TRBJ1-5; no definite D call. V was cut by 3 bases and J by 4 bases, with 6 bases left in between. The CDR3 extends over 13 amino acids. Germline CDR1 KGHDR, CDR2 SFDVKD. The CDR3 region has the DNA TGTGCCACCAGTGATGCATTTAATCAGCCCCAGCATTTT. Translated: CATSDAFNQPQHF.

The V call is TRBV15, the J call TRBJ2-3; 7 bases agree with TRBD2. Germline trimming cut 0 bases from V and 3 bases from J; bases unmatched to any gene: 9. The CDR3 is 17 amino acids. The germline CDR1 and CDR2 sequences are LNHNV and YYDKDF (reference sequence). CDR3 bases: TGTGCCACCAGCAGAGATGGCGGGAGAGGGACGACAGATACGCAGTATTTT. Protein sequence: CATSRDGGRGTTDTQYF.

This clonotype was detected a few times. This chain uses TRBV20-1 with TRBJ1-3; tentatively, D is TRBD1 (5 bases). This CDR3 has 16 amino acids. Deletions cut 6 bases from V and 0 bases from J, with 18 bases between. Germline V gene lookup returns CDR1 DFQATT and CDR2 SNEGSKA (reference sequence). CDR3 sequence reads: CSATAGFPRSGNTIYF. The CDR3 DNA reads TGCAGTGCCACCGCAGGGTTTCCCCGCTCTGGAAACACCATATATTTT.

CDR3 nucleotide sequence: TGTGCCAGCAGCTTAATCCCGGGACTAGCGGGATCCAATGAGCAGTTCTTC. This gives the protein CASSLIPGLAGSNEQFF. This chain joins TRBV11-3 and TRBJ2-1, with 13 nucleotides matching TRBD2. There are 17 residues in the CDR3. Per the germline V gene, CDR1 is SGHNT and CDR2 is YENEEA. Trimming took 2 bases from V and 6 from J; bases not matched to a gene: 7.

The chain carries TRBV5-1 and TRBJ2-7; TRBD1 agrees at 7 bases. The CDR3 contains 15 residues. CDR1 SGHRS and CDR2 YFSETQ come from the germline V gene. Unmatched junction bases numbered 8, after V lost 3 bases and J lost 2 bases. Here the CDR3 reads CASSSPGQSTYEQYF. Here the CDR3 DNA reads TGCGCCAGCAGCTCACCGGGACAGTCAACCTACGAGCAGTACTTC.

This chain connects TRBV5-1 to TRBJ2-3; 8 nucleotides match TRBD2. CDR1 SGHRS and CDR2 YFSETQ come from the germline V gene. Unmatched junction bases numbered 5, after V lost 1 base and J lost 1 base. The CDR3 has 16 amino acids. Written as DNA, the CDR3 is TGCGCCAGCAGCTTGCAGGTAGCGGGACGCACAGATACGCAGTATTTT. Protein sequence: CASSLQVAGRTDTQYF.

This clonotype came up a few times. This chain joins TRBV27 and TRBJ1-6; weak D call: TRBD1 (5 bases). The germline CDR1 and CDR2 sequences are MNHEY and SMNVEV (reference sequence). The length of the CDR3 is 18 residues. The V end lost 1 base, the J end lost 0 bases, and 13 bases lay between the germline ends. Here the CDR3 DNA reads TGTGCCAGCAGTTTATTGGGGGTCCAAAGCTCCTATAATTCACCCCTCCACTTT. It encodes CASSLLGVQSSYNSPLHF.

The sample holds a few counts of this clonotype. The chain uses TRBV3-1 and TRBJ2-3, with 8 nucleotides matching TRBD1. With 2 bases clipped from V and 0 bases from J, the junction kept 1 base outside the gene matches. This CDR3 has 15 amino acids. CDR1 is LGHDT and CDR2 is YNNKEL in the germline V gene (reference sequence). The CDR3 sequence: CASSQQGASTDTQYF. The CDR3 DNA reads as TGTGCCAGCAGCCAACAGGGGGCGAGCACAGATACGCAGTATTTT.

This clonotype was counted a few times. The chain has TRBV7-9 and TRBJ2-1; TRBD2 matches at 8 bases. CDR1 is SEHNR, CDR2 FQNEAQ, per germline (reference sequence). CDR3 length: 15 amino acids. Trimming at V came to 5 bases and at J to 9 bases, leaving 12 bases not matched to a gene. The CDR3 here is CASSEGTRRATEQFF. The DNA for the CDR3 is TGTGCCAGCAGCGAAGGGACTAGGAGGGCCACTGAGCAGTTCTTC.

This clonotype came up a few times. The chain carries TRBV2 and TRBJ2-7, with D possibly matching TRBD1 (5 bases). This CDR3 spans 13 amino acids. From germline, CDR1 is SNHLY and CDR2 FYNNEI. V lost 7 bases, J lost 0 bases, and 10 bases lay in between. The CDR3 sequence is CASISQGSYEQYF. In DNA form, the CDR3 reads TGTGCCAGCATTTCCCAGGGCTCCTACGAGCAGTACTTC.

This clonotype occurred a few times. This chain connects TRBV15 to TRBJ2-5; possible D gene TRBD1, 5 bases. CDR1 LNHNV and CDR2 YYDKDF come from the germline V gene (reference sequence). V gave up 0 bases and J gave up 5 bases, with 13 bases separating them. This CDR3 is 15 amino acids long. CDR3 coding DNA: TGTGCCACCAGCAGAGATAAGGCAGGGAAGGAGACCCAGTACTTC. Its translation is CATSRDKAGKETQYF.

This rearrangement joins TRBV20-1 to TRBJ2-1, with D possibly being TRBD1 (6 bases). CDR3 size: 14 residues. From germline, CDR1 is DFQATT and CDR2 SNEGSKA (reference sequence). V was clipped by 6 bases and J by 6 bases, with 18 bases between them. CDR3 nucleotides: TGCAGTGCGAAAATTGGGGGCCCTCTCAATGAGCAGTTCTTC. Translated, it gives CSAKIGGPLNEQFF.

The rearrangement uses TRBV12-5 and TRBJ2-7; D tentatively fits TRBD1 or TRBD2 (5 bases each). Germline V CDR1 and CDR2: LGHNT, FRNRAP. Trimming cost V 5 bases and J 1 base, with 15 bases left between them. The CDR3 contains 15 residues. CDR3 in amino acids: CASGRNTGGSYEQYF. CDR3 nucleotide sequence: TGTGCTAGTGGTCGTAATACAGGAGGTTCCTACGAGCAGTACTTC.

This chain's CDR3 is CASSPGQGNYEQYF. CDR3 nucleotides: TGTGCCAGCAGTCCGGGACAGGGTAACTACGAGCAGTACTTC. The chain combines TRBV4-2 with TRBJ2-7; TRBD1 matches 9 bases. Germline CDR1 and CDR2: LGHNA and YNFKEQ. The CDR3 has 14 amino acids. V dropped 6 bases and J dropped 3; count of bases not matched to a gene: 6.

The chain is built from TRBV12-3 or TRBV12-4 and TRBJ1-6, with TRBD1 as a possible D gene (6 bases). The CDR3 totals 13 residues. V was shortened by 6 bases and J by 11 bases, with 14 bases between the two germline ends. CDR3 nucleotides: TGTGCCAGCAGGCCATCGGGGGCGACACCCCTCCACTTT. Encoded protein: CASRPSGATPLHF.

This clonotype was seen many times. The chain recombines TRBV11-1 with TRBJ1-3, with TRBD1 matching 7 bases. With V trimmed by 0 bases and J by 4 bases, 12 bases remained unmatched. CDR3 size: 18 residues. In germline, CDR1 is SGHAT, CDR2 FQDESV (reference sequence). CDR3 bases: TGTGCCAGCAGCTTAGCGGCTAGATGGACAGGCCCGGGAAACACCATATATTTT. Translation gives CASSLAARWTGPGNTIYF.

The chain uses TRBV20-1 and TRBJ1-4; D remains ambiguous. Between the trimmed V and J ends, which lost 4 bases and 7 bases, there was a span of 19 bases. Germline CDR1 and CDR2: DFQATT and SNEGSKA (reference sequence). This CDR3 is 15 amino acids long. DNA for the CDR3: TGCAGTGCTAAGGATGGTCCAAGATCTTTTGAAAAACTGTTTTTT. It yields the protein CSAKDGPRSFEKLFF.

The chain has TRBV11-2 and TRBJ2-7; the match to TRBD2 covers 7 bases. This CDR3 comprises 15 residues. With 1 base clipped from V and 4 bases from J, the junction kept 7 bases outside the gene matches. Germline V lookup: CDR1 SGHAT, CDR2 FQNNGV. The CDR3 bases are TGTGCCAGCAGCTTAGCTTTTGGGCGGGGGTACGAGCAGTACTTC. Its translation is CASSLAFGRGYEQYF.

A word on this clonotype: One end of the junction does not line up with germline, which may come from a read error. V gene TRBV2 combines with J gene TRBJ2-1; 12 positions match TRBD2. Germline CDR1 is SNHLY and CDR2 is FYNNEI. This CDR3 has 18 amino acids. Here the CDR3 DNA reads TGTGCCTGCAGACCCGGACTAGCGGGGACCTCATACCCCAATGAGCAGTTCTTC. This sequence encodes CACRPGLAGTSYPNEQFF.

This clonotype appeared once. J is TRBJ2-5 and V is TRBV20-1; possible D gene TRBD2, 5 bases. CDR1 DFQATT and CDR2 SNEGSKA come from the germline V gene (reference sequence). The CDR3 spans 14 residues. V gave up 6 bases and J gave up 3 bases, with 17 bases separating them. CDR3 nucleotides: TGCAGTGCCAGCCCAGGAGGACCGAAAGAGACCCAGTACTTC. Its protein product is CSASPGGPKETQYF.

The table lists this clonotype with a few counts. The gene calls are TRBV6-5 and TRBJ2-3; perhaps D is TRBD1 or TRBD2 (5 bases each). Per the germline V gene, CDR1 is MNHEY and CDR2 is SVGAGI. The CDR3 loop spans 16 amino acids. Trimming took 0 bases from V and 3 from J, leaving 13 bases between them. CDR3 residues: CASSYSAQGGTDTQYF. The CDR3 bases are TGTGCCAGCAGTTACTCCGCCCAGGGCGGGACAGATACGCAGTATTTT.